This is a list of T cell receptor beta chains from one sample in a study of response to subunit inactivated influenza vaccine. TCRdb itself ran the RT-PCR reads through MiXCR, one entry per CDR3 protein. The table shows 150,000 to 200,000 distinct CDR3 sequences, with around 9% occurring only once. The source material was non-naive T cells sorted from PBMCs, sampled on the day of vaccination. The receptor set was obtained from a man between 45 and 60 years old who received an inactivated influenza vaccine. Both conserved end residues are part of each CDR3. Fields, in order: V gene, J gene, D gene, CDR3 protein. The D gene is left open where the match is weak.

>TRBV27|TRBJ1-2|NA
CASSLSGANYGYTF
>TRBV7-2|TRBJ1-6|NA
CASRALQSPLHF
>TRBV7-2|TRBJ2-7|TRBD1
CASSSAGTGRVEQYF
>TRBV6-5|TRBJ1-2|NA
CASSYSARRTGYTF
>TRBV3-1|TRBJ2-7|NA
CASSQASGLLYEQYF
>TRBV20-1|TRBJ2-4|TRBD2
CSARHLAGVGNIQYF
>TRBV29-1|TRBJ2-5|NA
CSVEEIIPGFPYQETQYF
>TRBV5-4|TRBJ1-1|NA
CASSLAVTGGAEAFF
>TRBV12-3/TRBV12-4|TRBJ2-3|TRBD2
CASSLTSGSSTDTQYF
>TRBV15|TRBJ1-2|NA
CATSIGGAYGYTF
>TRBV19|TRBJ2-7|NA
CASSLSPGTGSYEQYF
>TRBV6-5|TRBJ2-1|NA
CASSLGSKGGEQFF
>TRBV20-1|TRBJ2-7|TRBD1
CSAREAGTGNYEQYF
>TRBV5-1|TRBJ2-7|TRBD1
CASSLTGVNPYEQYF
>TRBV4-3|TRBJ1-1|NA
CAAPGQGARLNTEAFF
>TRBV10-3|TRBJ1-4|NA
CATGGDDEKLFF
>TRBV12-5|TRBJ2-1|NA
CTSGLDHIAPREDEQFF
>TRBV5-5|TRBJ1-2|TRBD1
CASSFFPGQVNYGYTF
>TRBV29-1|TRBJ2-7|NA
CSVLGSDYEQYF
>TRBV6-1|TRBJ2-7|NA
CASSESSYEQYF
>TRBV7-2|TRBJ2-3|NA
CASSPSGGDTQYF
>TRBV23-1|TRBJ1-5|TRBD1
CASSQDNRDRGHGGNQPQHF
>TRBV15|TRBJ1-1|TRBD1
CATSRRGQGSTEAFF
>TRBV4-2|TRBJ2-7|NA
CASSQGRGGPYEQYF
>TRBV28|TRBJ2-1|TRBD2
CASSLPGTSRYNEQFF
>TRBV6-1|TRBJ2-7|NA
CASRNRGHLMGEQYF
>TRBV6-1|TRBJ2-3|NA
CASSVVRSTDTQYF
>TRBV28|TRBJ2-7|NA
CASSLFGNDGSYEQYF
>TRBV5-1|TRBJ2-3|TRBD1
CASSLEGQGRFTDTQYF
>TRBV20-1|TRBJ2-1|NA
CSAREGRYNEQFF
>TRBV12-3/TRBV12-4|TRBJ1-1|NA
CASSSGTWVGAFF
>TRBV7-9|TRBJ2-5|NA
CASSLGSVSYQETQYF
>TRBV7-2|TRBJ2-5|NA
CASSLVIQETQYF
>TRBV28|TRBJ2-7|NA
CASSHTEEQYF
>TRBV20-1|TRBJ2-3|NA
CSAFLGGNSDTQYF
>TRBV18|TRBJ2-5|TRBD2
CASSQLAGQETQYF